This is a list of T cell receptor beta chains from one sample in a study of cytomegalovirus exposure and HLA in healthy donors. Produced via immunoSEQ multiplex PCR; TCRdb's table is partial and in-frame only. This sample's table has 85,000 to 90,000 clones. The sample consisted of PBMCs. The receptor set was obtained from a man between 50 and 59 years old in good health and CMV-seropositive. Both conserved end residues are part of each CDR3. The D gene is left open where the match is weak.

>.|TRBV29-1|TRBJ2-5|14
TGCAGCGTTGAAGCGACTTGGCCCCAAGAGACCCAGTACTTC
CSVEATWPQETQYF
>.|TRBV5-3|TRBJ2-3|11
TGTGCCAGAAGCCAAGCATATACGCAGTATTTT
CARSQAYTQYF
>.|TRBV28|TRBJ1-2|15
TGTGCCAGCAGTCCCCCCGGAGGGAGCAACTATGGCTACACCTTC
CASSPPGGSNYGYTF
>.|TRBV4-2|TRBJ1-1|16
TGTGCCAGCAGCCAAGGGAAGGGGCAAGCGAACACTGAAGCTTTCTTT
CASSQGKGQANTEAFF
>.|TRBV7-9|TRBJ1-1|14
TGTGCCAGCAGCCCAGGACAGTTGAACACTGAAGCTTTCTTT
CASSPGQLNTEAFF
>TRBD2|TRBV9|TRBJ2-1|15
TGTGCCAGCAGCCTCGGGACTAGCGGGGGTAATGAGCAGTTCTTC
CASSLGTSGGNEQFF
>.|TRBV6-5|TRBJ2-2|14
TGTGCCAGCAGGAGGACAGATAACACCGGGGAGCTGTTTTTT
CASRRTDNTGELFF
>.|TRBV14|TRBJ1-1|12
TGTGCCAGCAGCCAAGGGACACGGGCTGCTTTCTTT
CASSQGTRAAFF
>TRBD1|TRBV5-1|TRBJ1-1|14
TGCGCCAGCAGCACCGGGACAGGGAACACTGAAGCTTTCTTT
CASSTGTGNTEAFF
>.|TRBV27|TRBJ1-4|14
TGTGCCAGCCGGGACATTGCAACTAATGAAAAACTGTTTTTT
CASRDIATNEKLFF
>TRBD2|TRBV4-3|TRBJ2-2|16
TGCGCCAGCAGCCGTGGACTAGCGGGAATCACCGGGGAGCTGTTTTTT
CASSRGLAGITGELFF
>.|TRBV10-3|TRBJ1-2|12
TGTGCCATCAGTGGGACAGACTATGGCTACACCTTC
CAISGTDYGYTF
>TRBD1|TRBV7-9|TRBJ2-5|14
TGTGCCAGCAGATTTACAGGGGGTCGGGAGACCCAGTACTTC
CASRFTGGRETQYF
>TRBD2|TRBV29-1|TRBJ2-1|16
TGCAGCGTTGCGACTAGCGGGAGCTCCCTCTACAATGAGCAGTTCTTC
CSVATSGSSLYNEQFF
>TRBD1|TRBV6-1|TRBJ1-5|15
TGTGCCAGCAGTGGACTGACAGGGGGAGATCAGCCCCAGCATTTT
CASSGLTGGDQPQHF
>.|TRBV5-1|TRBJ2-2|15
TGCGCCAGCAGCTTGACGGGGATTGGGACCGGGGAGCTGTTTTTT
CASSLTGIGTGELFF
>.|TRBV30|TRBJ2-7|14
TGTGCCTGGAGTGTAAATCTTGGCTCCGACGAGCAGTACTTC
CAWSVNLGSDEQYF
>.|TRBV18|TRBJ1-5|12
TGTGCCAGCTCACCCCAGGGACAGCCCCAGCATTTT
CASSPQGQPQHF
>.|TRBV19|TRBJ1-4|16
TGTGCCAGTAGTCCCCAGGACATGCCCATGGGGGAAAAACTGTTTTTT
CASSPQDMPMGEKLFF
>.|TRBV27|TRBJ1-5|13
TGTGCCAGCAGTTTAAGGGGTTATCAGCCCCAGCATTTT
CASSLRGYQPQHF
>.|TRBV29-1|TRBJ2-3|13
TGCAGCCTTGGTGGGGGAGGGGGATATACGCAGTATTTT
CSLGGGGGYTQYF
>.|TRBV18|TRBJ2-7|13
TGTGCCAGCTCACCAGCGGTCTCCTACGAGCAGTACTTC
CASSPAVSYEQYF
>.|TRBV7-9|TRBJ2-3|13
TGTGCCAGCAGCTTAAAGGGGACAGATACGCAGTATTTT
CASSLKGTDTQYF
>TRBD1|TRBV6-5|TRBJ2-2|14
TGTGCCAGCAGCCGGGACAGCTCTTCCGGGGAGCTGTTTTTT
CASSRDSSSGELFF
>.|TRBV29-1|TRBJ1-2|15
TGCAGCGTAGCGGACGACAGGTTCCCCCACTATGGCTACACCTTC
CSVADDRFPHYGYTF
>.|TRBV5-6|TRBJ1-1|14
TGTGCCAGCAGCCTACAGGGCCGGAACACTGAAGCTTTCTTT
CASSLQGRNTEAFF
>.|TRBV4-1|TRBJ1-2|17
TGCGCCAGCAGCCGCGGGGAGGCAGGAGTCCTGTTAGGGGGCTACACCTTC
CASSRGEAGVLLGGYTF
>.|TRBV10-1|TRBJ2-1|14
TGCGCCAGCAGTGAGTCGGTCACTACGGGGGAGCAGTTCTTC
CASSESVTTGEQFF
>.|TRBV5-1|TRBJ1-4|13
TGCGCCAGCAGCTTGGACTTCGATGAAAAACTGTTTTTT
CASSLDFDEKLFF
>.|TRBV5-8|TRBJ2-1|11
TGTGCCAGCAGCTTCCGTCAGGGGCCGTTCTTC
CASSFRQGPFF
>.|TRBV30|TRBJ2-1|13
TGTGCCTGGAGCGTAGCGGTCTACAATGAGCAGTTCTTC
CAWSVAVYNEQFF
>TRBD1|TRBV6-5|TRBJ1-2|15
TGTGCCAGCAGTTACTCGTGGACAGGGAGGAATGGCTACACCTTC
CASSYSWTGRNGYTF
>TRBD2|TRBV2|TRBJ2-2|16
TGTGCCAGCAGTGAAAGACTAGCGGGAGGGGCCGGGGAGCTGTTTTTT
CASSERLAGGAGELFF
>TRBD2|TRBV7-3|TRBJ2-1|15
TGTGCCAGCAGCAACCCGGGACTAGCGGAGAATGAGCAGTTCTTC
CASSNPGLAENEQFF
>TRBD2|TRBV9|TRBJ2-1|14
TGTGCCAGCAGCGTAACTAGCGGCTTGGATGAGCAGTTCTTC
CASSVTSGLDEQFF
>.|TRBV5-6|TRBJ1-4|14
TGTGCCAGCAGCCTTCAGTCAACTAATGAAAAACTGTTTTTT
CASSLQSTNEKLFF
>TRBD2|TRBV25-1|TRBJ2-1|13
TGTGCCAGCAGGACTAGCGGGAGCGATGAGCAGTTCTTC
CASRTSGSDEQFF
>.|TRBV6-5|TRBJ1-4|13
TGTGCCAGCAGTTACTCACAGGGACGAAAACTGTTTTTT
CASSYSQGRKLFF
>.|TRBV6-4|TRBJ2-2|16
TGTGCCAGCAGACGAAGAGATACTCCGAACACCGGGGAGCTGTTTTTT
CASRRRDTPNTGELFF
>.|TRBV6-6|TRBJ2-2|15
TGTGCCAGCAGTTACACAGATCCTGGGACCGGGGAGCTGTTTTTT
CASSYTDPGTGELFF
>.|TRBV18|TRBJ2-3|15
TGTGCCAGCTCACCACCGAGCCTTAGCACAGATACGCAGTATTTT
CASSPPSLSTDTQYF
>TRBD2|TRBV5-1|TRBJ2-7|14
TGCGCCAGCAGTCTTCTAGCGGGAGGCAACGAGCAGTACTTC
CASSLLAGGNEQYF
>.|TRBV7-9|TRBJ1-4|13
TGTGCCAGCAGCTTTTGGAGTAATGAAAAACTGTTTTTT
CASSFWSNEKLFF
>TRBD1|TRBV2|TRBJ1-4|17
TGTGCCAGCAGCCCCGGGACAGGGATTGAAATGAGTGAAAAACTGTTTTTT
CASSPGTGIEMSEKLFF
>.|TRBV29-1|TRBJ1-1|13
TGCAGCGTTGACGGGAACCAATACACTGAAGCTTTCTTT
CSVDGNQYTEAFF
>.|TRBV15|TRBJ1-2|14
TGTGCCACCAGCAGAGATTCCGGGGGAATGGGCTACACCTTC
CATSRDSGGMGYTF
>.|TRBV28|TRBJ1-5|16
TGTGCCAGCAGTTTACCGGGGATCGTTCGCAATCAGCCCCAGCATTTT
CASSLPGIVRNQPQHF
>.|TRBV5-4|TRBJ1-1|14
TGTGCCAGCAGCTCCCCCGGGACAAGAAGTGAAGCTTTCTTT
CASSSPGTRSEAFF
>.|TRBV25-1|TRBJ1-2|13
TGTGCCAGCAGTGAAGACAGCAACTATGGCTACACCTTC
CASSEDSNYGYTF
>TRBD1|TRBV6-5|TRBJ1-1|14
TGTGCCAGCAGTTACGACAGGGGAGATACTGAAGCTTTCTTT
CASSYDRGDTEAFF
>.|TRBV5-4|TRBJ2-1|15
TGTGCCAGCAGCGCCGACCCTAGCTCCTACAATGAGCAGTTCTTC
CASSADPSSYNEQFF
>TRBD2|TRBV4-3|TRBJ2-7|15
TGCGCCAGCAGCCAAGATAGAGGGACTACCTACGAGCAGTACTTC
CASSQDRGTTYEQYF
>TRBD2|TRBV7-2|TRBJ2-7|16
TGTGCCAGCAGCCTCCTAGCGGGAGGACCCTCCTACGAGCAGTACTTC
CASSLLAGGPSYEQYF
>.|TRBV25-1|TRBJ2-7|13
TGTGCCAGCAGTGGGCGGGGCGTCTACGAGCAGTACTTC
CASSGRGVYEQYF